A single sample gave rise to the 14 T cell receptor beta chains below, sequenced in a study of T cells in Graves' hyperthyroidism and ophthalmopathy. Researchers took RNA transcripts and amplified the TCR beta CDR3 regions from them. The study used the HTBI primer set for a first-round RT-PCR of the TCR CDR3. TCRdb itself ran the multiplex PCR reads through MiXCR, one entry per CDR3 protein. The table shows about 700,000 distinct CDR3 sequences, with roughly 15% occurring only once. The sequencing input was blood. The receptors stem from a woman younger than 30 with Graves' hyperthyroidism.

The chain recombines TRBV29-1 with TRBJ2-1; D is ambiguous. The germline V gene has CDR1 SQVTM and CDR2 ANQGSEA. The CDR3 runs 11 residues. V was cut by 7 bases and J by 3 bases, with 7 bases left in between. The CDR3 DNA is TGCAGCGCCAACAGCTACAATGAGCAGTTCTTC. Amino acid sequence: CSANSYNEQFF.

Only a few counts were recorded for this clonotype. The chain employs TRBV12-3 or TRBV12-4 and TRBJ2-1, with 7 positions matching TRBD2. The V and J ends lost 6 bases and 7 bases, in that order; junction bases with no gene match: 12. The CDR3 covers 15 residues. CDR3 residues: CASSSWLADGNEQFF. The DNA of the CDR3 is TGTGCCAGCAGCAGTTGGCTAGCGGATGGGAATGAGCAGTTCTTC.

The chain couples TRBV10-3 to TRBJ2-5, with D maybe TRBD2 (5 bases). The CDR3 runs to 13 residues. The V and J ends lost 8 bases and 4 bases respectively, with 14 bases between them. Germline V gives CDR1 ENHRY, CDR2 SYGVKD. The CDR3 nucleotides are TGTGCCATCTCTGTCGGAGGAGGAGAGACCCAGTACTTC. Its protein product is CAISVGGGETQYF.

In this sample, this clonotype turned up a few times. CDR3 in DNA: TGTGCCAGTGAGGGGAGTCCCGGTGAGGAGCAGTACTTC. Protein sequence: CASEGSPGEEQYF. The gene calls are TRBV19 and TRBJ2-7; D tentatively fits TRBD1 or TRBD2 (5 bases each). V was clipped by 8 bases and J by 7 bases, with 18 bases between them. Germline CDR1 reads LNHDA; CDR2 reads SQIVND (reference sequence). This CDR3 is built from 13 residues.

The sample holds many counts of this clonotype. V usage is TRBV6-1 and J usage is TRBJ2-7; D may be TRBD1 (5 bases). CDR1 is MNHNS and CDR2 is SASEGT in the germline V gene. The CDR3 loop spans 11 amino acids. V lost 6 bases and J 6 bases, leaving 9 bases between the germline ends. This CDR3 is CASSSGSEQYF. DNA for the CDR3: TGTGCCAGCAGCTCAGGGTCCGAGCAGTACTTC.

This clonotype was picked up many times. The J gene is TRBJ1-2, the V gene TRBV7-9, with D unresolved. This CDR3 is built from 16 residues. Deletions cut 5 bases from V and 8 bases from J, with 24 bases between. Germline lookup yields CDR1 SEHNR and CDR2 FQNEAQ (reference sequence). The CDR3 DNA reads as TGTGCCAGCAGCCCGCCTCAACCTGAGCGCCGGAGCGGCTACACCTTC. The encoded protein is CASSPPQPERRSGYTF.

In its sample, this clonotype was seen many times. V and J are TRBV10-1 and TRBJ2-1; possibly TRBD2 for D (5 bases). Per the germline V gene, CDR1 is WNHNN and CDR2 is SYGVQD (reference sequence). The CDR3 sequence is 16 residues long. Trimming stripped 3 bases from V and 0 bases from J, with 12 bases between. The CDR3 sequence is CASSDLAGGSYNEQFF. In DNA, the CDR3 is TGCGCCAGCAGTGACCTGGCCGGAGGCTCCTACAATGAGCAGTTCTTC.

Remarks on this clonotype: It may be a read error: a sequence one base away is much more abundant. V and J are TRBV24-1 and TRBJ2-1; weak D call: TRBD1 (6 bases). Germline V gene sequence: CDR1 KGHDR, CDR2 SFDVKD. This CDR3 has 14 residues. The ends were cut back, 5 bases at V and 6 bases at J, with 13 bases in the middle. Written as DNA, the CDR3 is TGTGCCACCAGTGTGAACAGGGAGATCAATGAGCAGTTCTTC. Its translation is CATSVNREINEQFF.

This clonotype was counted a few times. CDR3 sequence reads: CATSRDRGLNEQFF. The CDR3 nucleotides are TGTGCCACCAGCAGGGACAGGGGACTGAATGAGCAGTTCTTC. The rearrangement uses TRBV15 and TRBJ2-1, with 9 bases fitting TRBD1. The germline V gene has CDR1 LNHNV and CDR2 YYDKDF (reference sequence). This CDR3 spans 14 amino acids. The trim removed 3 bases at V and 7 bases at J, leaving 4 bases unmatched.

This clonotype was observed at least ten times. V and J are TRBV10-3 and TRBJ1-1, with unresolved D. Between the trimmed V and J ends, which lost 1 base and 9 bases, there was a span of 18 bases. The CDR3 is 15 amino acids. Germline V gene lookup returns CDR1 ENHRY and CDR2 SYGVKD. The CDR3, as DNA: TGTGCCATCAGTGAGTTACATCGGGCCGCTCGGCAAGCTTTCTTT. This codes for CAISELHRAARQAFF.

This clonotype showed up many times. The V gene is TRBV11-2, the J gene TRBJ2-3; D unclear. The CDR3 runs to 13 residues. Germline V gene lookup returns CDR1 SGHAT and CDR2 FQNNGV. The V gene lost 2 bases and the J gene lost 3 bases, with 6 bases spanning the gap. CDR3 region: CASSLLWTDTQYF. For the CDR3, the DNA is TGTGCCAGCAGCTTACTGTGGACAGATACGCAGTATTTT.

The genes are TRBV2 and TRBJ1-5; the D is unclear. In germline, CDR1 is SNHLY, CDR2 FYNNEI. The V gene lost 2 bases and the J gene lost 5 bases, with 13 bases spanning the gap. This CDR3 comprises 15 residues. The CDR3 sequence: CASSEFGVFDQPQHF. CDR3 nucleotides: TGTGCCAGCAGTGAATTTGGGGTGTTCGATCAGCCCCAGCATTTT.

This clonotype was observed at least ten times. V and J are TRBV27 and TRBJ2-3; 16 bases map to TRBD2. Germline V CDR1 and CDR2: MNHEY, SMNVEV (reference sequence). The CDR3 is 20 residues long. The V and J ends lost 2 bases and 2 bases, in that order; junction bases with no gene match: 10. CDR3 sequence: CASSLPGLAGGPRATDTQYF. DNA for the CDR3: TGTGCCAGCAGTTTACCGGGACTAGCGGGAGGGCCACGTGCCACAGATACGCAGTATTTT.

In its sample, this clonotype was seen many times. This chain's CDR3 is CASSYSSGSSYNEQFF. In DNA, the CDR3 is TGTGCCAGCTCTTACTCTAGCGGGAGCTCCTACAATGAGCAGTTCTTC. The chain links TRBV6-5 to TRBJ2-1; 10 bases fit TRBD2. CDR1 is MNHEY, CDR2 SVGAGI, per germline. Trimming removed 8 bases from V and 0 bases from J; junction bases left unmatched: 7. CDR3 length: 16 residues.